This T cell receptor beta chain was identified during a study of T cell repertoires in cytomegalovirus infection. Study context: Selection of CMV epitopes for the study included recently identified HLA-C-restricted and well-studied HLA-B-restricted ones. The public TCR beta signatures pointed to both CMV infection and matching HLA type. Study conclusions and caveats: Totalled public TCR beta family frequency picked out people who carried CMV plus the relevant HLA. HLA-C-restricted CMV clonotypes gave the most frequent clonotype in two of eight donors.

This clonotype was observed at least ten times. Its antigen remains unknown. The germline gene is not matched at one end of the junction; a read error may be the cause. MiXCR, run by TCRdb on the reads, gives a single entry per CDR3 protein. The sample includes approximately 990,000 distinct CDR3 sequences, around 32% seen only once; the top ten take around 15%. CDR3 size: 14 residues. Germline CDR1 reads SGHTA; CDR2 reads FQGNSA. This chain connects TRBV7-2 to TRBJ2-7, with 12 nucleotides matching TRBD2. The sequence was obtained from a human donor in good health (CMV status not recorded). Some clones in this sample may be carry-over from other donors' samples. The material sequenced was cultured CD8+ T cells from PBMCs, taken from culture after CMV antigen stimulation. CDR3 in DNA: TGTGCCAGCAGCCTAGCGGGGGGGCCCTACGAGCAGTACTTC. Protein: CASSLAGGPYEQYF.